The 21 T cell receptor beta chains below all came from one sample that was sequenced in a study of a mutant IDH1 vaccine in newly diagnosed glioma. Generated by immunoSEQ multiplex PCR, the TCRdb table keeps only in-frame clones and is missing some. The data show tens of thousands of clones, less than 90% seen once. The time point denotes: week 47, end of study. Doses of 300 ug of mutant IDH1 20-mer peptide were given with topical imiquimod. Their target antigens are unknown. The starting material was PBMCs, obtained from a glioma patient whose treatment included an IDH1 peptide vaccine. These receptors originate from a man aged 25-40 years with glioma.

The rearrangement joins TRBV7-9 to TRBJ1-5, with a weak D call TRBD1 (6 bases). In germline, CDR1 is SEHNR, CDR2 FQNEAQ (reference sequence). With 10 bases removed from V and 9 bases from J, the gap between germline ends came to 13 bases. The CDR3 spans 11 residues. The CDR3 spells CATGASMPQHF. The CDR3 DNA follows: TGTGCCACGGGGGCGAGTATGCCCCAGCATTTT.

V is TRBV6-5 and J is TRBJ2-3; no clear D. The CDR3 is made up of 13 amino acids. Germline CDR1 reads MNHEY; CDR2 reads SVGAGI. The germline V and J ends were trimmed by 6 bases and 0 bases, with 7 bases remaining between them. For the CDR3, the DNA is TGTGCCAGCAGCGATCTTAGCACAGATACGCAGTATTTT. It is translated as CASSDLSTDTQYF.

The gene calls are TRBV9 and TRBJ2-7, with D possibly being TRBD1 (5 bases). Per the germline V gene, CDR1 is SGDLS and CDR2 is YYNGEE. V lost 4 bases and J lost 3, with 14 bases in between. The CDR3 runs 14 residues. The DNA for the CDR3 is TGTGCCAGCAGCCCCGTGGGGCCAGGCTACGAGCAGTACTTC. Encoded protein: CASSPVGPGYEQYF.

This sequence joins TRBV10-3 and TRBJ2-7; 7 bases agree with TRBD1. Germline V gene data show CDR1 as ENHRY and CDR2 as SYGVKD. V lost 7 bases, J lost 6 bases, and 9 bases stayed unmatched. The CDR3 runs to 13 residues. CDR3 loop: CAIMRTGGSEQYF. The CDR3 DNA reads TGTGCCATCATGAGGACAGGCGGATCCGAGCAGTACTTC.

The chain employs TRBV6-4 and TRBJ1-2; 9 bases are a match to TRBD1. There are 13 residues in the CDR3. Trimming removed 4 bases from V and 8 bases from J; junction bases left unmatched: 5. The germline V gene encodes CDR1 MRHNA and CDR2 SNTAGT. CDR3 in amino acids: CASSAGTGLGYTF. The DNA for the CDR3 is TGTGCCAGCAGTGCCGGGACAGGGCTCGGCTACACCTTC.

This chain connects TRBV29-1 to TRBJ2-1; D uncertain. CDR1 is SQVTM and CDR2 is ANQGSEA in the germline V gene. This CDR3 is built from 10 residues. Between the trimmed V and J ends, which lost 7 bases and 9 bases, there was a span of 10 bases. CDR3 DNA sequence: TGCAGCGGATTAGAGCGTGAGCAGTTCTTC. It yields the protein CSGLEREQFF.

The chain links TRBV9 to TRBJ1-2; a possible D gene is TRBD1 (5 bases). CDR1 and CDR2 (germline): SGDLS, YYNGEE. There are 15 residues in the CDR3. V was pared by 0 bases and J by 3 bases, with 12 bases between. The DNA of the CDR3 is TGTGCCAGCAGCGTAGATAGTGGGGGTCACTATGGCTACACCTTC. It yields the protein CASSVDSGGHYGYTF.

The gene calls are TRBV6-5 and TRBJ1-1; D is undetermined. Per the germline V gene, CDR1 is MNHEY and CDR2 is SVGAGI. This CDR3 has 13 amino acids. With 6 bases removed from V and 4 bases from J, the gap between germline ends came to 12 bases. The CDR3 reads CASRVPTGTEAFF. The CDR3 region has the DNA TGTGCCAGCAGGGTCCCTACCGGCACTGAAGCTTTCTTT.

The V and J genes are TRBV11-2 and TRBJ2-6, with D possibly TRBD1 on 5 matching bases. V lost 1 base, J lost 5 bases, and 15 bases lay in between. CDR1 is SGHAT, CDR2 FQNNGV, per germline. This CDR3 is built from 17 residues. The CDR3: CASSLVQGSGWANVLTF. The CDR3 nucleotides read TGTGCCAGCAGCTTAGTCCAGGGCTCTGGTTGGGCCAACGTCCTGACTTTC.

The chain links TRBV18 to TRBJ1-6, with 10 bases aligning to TRBD1. CDR3 length: 15 amino acids. Looked up from germline, CDR1 is KGHSH and CDR2 is LQKENI. J gave up 8 bases and V 3 bases, and 4 bases lay outside the gene matches. CDR3 in DNA: TGTGCCAGCTCACCTGGGACAGGGGAATATTCACCCCTCCACTTT. This gives the protein CASSPGTGEYSPLHF.

The rearrangement uses TRBV5-1 and TRBJ2-2; no clear D gene. V shed 7 bases and J shed 3 bases, with 10 bases lying between them. The CDR3 length is 13 residues. CDR1 SGHRS and CDR2 YFSETQ come from the germline V gene. The CDR3 nucleotides read TGCGCCAGCGCCCCACTTTACACCGGGGAGCTGTTTTTT. Residues: CASAPLYTGELFF.

The chain couples TRBV30 to TRBJ2-2; D gene unclear. The CDR3 sequence is 17 residues long. V lost 3 bases, J lost 1 base, and 18 bases lay in between. Germline V lookup: CDR1 GTSNPN, CDR2 SVGIG (reference sequence). CDR3 sequence: CAWSRSLVPQNTGELFF. The CDR3 bases are TGTGCCTGGAGCCGATCGCTGGTTCCTCAGAACACCGGGGAGCTGTTTTTT.

The chain recombines TRBV29-1 with TRBJ1-2, with TRBD1 matching 7 bases. The CDR3 length is 12 residues. V shed 4 bases and J 8 bases; nucleotides not matched to a gene: 7. Per the germline V gene, CDR1 is SQVTM and CDR2 is ANQGSEA. For the CDR3, the DNA is TGCAGCGTTGCCGTGACAGGGATAGGCTACACCTTC. Its translation is CSVAVTGIGYTF.

This clone was observed a handful of times. V usage is TRBV5-1 and J usage is TRBJ1-1, with TRBD1 as a possible D gene (5 bases). CDR1 and CDR2 from the germline V gene are SGHRS and YFSETQ. This CDR3 has 15 amino acids. V was clipped by 0 bases and J by 0 bases, with 9 bases between them. The DNA for the CDR3 is TGCGCCAGCAGCTTGGATAGGGACCTGAACACTGAAGCTTTCTTT. Protein sequence: CASSLDRDLNTEAFF.

The chain carries TRBV29-1 and TRBJ2-3, with unresolved D. The length of the CDR3 is 12 residues. V gave up 3 bases and J gave up 5 bases, with 9 bases separating them. Germline V lookup: CDR1 SQVTM, CDR2 ANQGSEA. The CDR3 loop reads CSVERPGDTQYF. The CDR3 coding sequence is TGCAGCGTTGAGAGGCCTGGAGATACGCAGTATTTT.

This sequence joins TRBV13 and TRBJ1-6; possibly TRBD1 for D (5 bases). With 0 bases removed from V and 0 bases from J, the gap between germline ends came to 12 bases. This CDR3 comprises 18 residues. Germline CDR1 is PRHDT and CDR2 is FYEKMQ (reference sequence). The CDR3 DNA follows: TGTGCCAGCAGCTTAGGCCGGGGGGGGAGCTCCTATAATTCACCCCTCCACTTT. As protein: CASSLGRGGSSYNSPLHF.

The chain has TRBV7-9 and TRBJ1-2; D may be TRBD1 (5 bases). V was pared by 2 bases and J by 8 bases, with 12 bases between. The CDR3 length is 13 residues. CDR1 SEHNR and CDR2 FQNEAQ come from the germline V gene (reference sequence). For the CDR3, the DNA is TGTGCCAGCAGCTTATCAACAGGAAGAGGCTACACCTTC. It is translated as CASSLSTGRGYTF.

This clone came up a few times. The chain recombines TRBV6-6 with TRBJ1-2; D gene unclear. The germline CDR1 and CDR2 sequences are MNHNY and SVGAGI (reference sequence). This CDR3 has 13 amino acids. V was shortened by 5 bases and J by 8 bases, with 15 bases between the two germline ends. The CDR3 DNA is TGTGCCAGCAGTGGAGACTCTATCAGGGGCTACACCTTC. Its protein is CASSGDSIRGYTF.

The CDR3 nucleotides are TGTGCCAGCTCATCCGGCGAGGGACAGGAAGCTTTCTTT. As protein: CASSSGEGQEAFF. The rearrangement joins TRBV18 to TRBJ1-1, with 7 bases matching TRBD1. CDR3 size: 13 residues. V was pared by 5 bases and J by 8 bases, with 8 bases of the junction left unmatched. Germline V gene sequence: CDR1 KGHSH, CDR2 LQKENI.

The V gene is TRBV9, the J gene TRBJ1-2; the match to TRBD1 covers 9 bases. The CDR3 runs 12 residues. V shed 8 bases and J 7 bases; nucleotides not matched to a gene: 6. From germline, CDR1 is SGDLS and CDR2 YYNGEE. The CDR3 DNA reads as TGTGCCAGTTCACAGGGGGCGACTGGCTACACCTTC. Its translation: CASSQGATGYTF. The variable domain in full, with the rest retrieved from reference TRBV9 and TRBJ1-2, is DSGVTQTPKHLITATGQRVTLRCSPRSGDLSVYWYQQSLDQGLQFLIQYYNGEERAKGNILERFSAQQFPDLHSELNLSSLELGDSALYFCASSQGATGYTFGSGTRLTVV.

The chain uses TRBV10-2 and TRBJ2-3; 7 positions match TRBD2. The CDR3 is 17 residues long. The V segment lost 2 bases and the J segment 6 bases; nucleotides outside the gene matches: 14. Germline CDR1 WSHSY, CDR2 SAAADI. The CDR3 coding sequence is TGCGCCAGCAGTGAGAGGGACTACGAAATCCTCAGGGATACGCAGTATTTT. Encoded protein: CASSERDYEILRDTQYF.